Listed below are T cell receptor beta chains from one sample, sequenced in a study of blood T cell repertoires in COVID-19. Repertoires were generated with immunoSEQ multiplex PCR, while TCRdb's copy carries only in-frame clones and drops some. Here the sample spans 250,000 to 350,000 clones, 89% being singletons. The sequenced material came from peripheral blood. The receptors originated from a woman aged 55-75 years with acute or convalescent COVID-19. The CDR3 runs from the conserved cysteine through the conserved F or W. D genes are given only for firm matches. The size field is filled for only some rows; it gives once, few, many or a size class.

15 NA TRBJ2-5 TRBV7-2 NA CASSFPLRAQETQYF TGTGCCAGCAGCTTCCCCCTTCGAGCCCAAGAGACCCAGTACTTC
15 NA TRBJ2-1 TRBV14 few CASSQGRAGRGEQFF TGTGCCAGCAGCCAAGGTCGGGCAGGCCGCGGGGAGCAGTTCTTC
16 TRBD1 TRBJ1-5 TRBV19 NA CASSIGGQGGNQPQHF TGTGCCAGTAGTATCGGTGGACAGGGTGGCAATCAGCCCCAGCATTTT
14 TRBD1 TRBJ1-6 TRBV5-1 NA CASSPGQGISPLHF TGCGCCAGCAGCCCCGGACAGGGCATTTCGCCCCTCCACTTT
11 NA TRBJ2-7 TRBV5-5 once CASSTRDMEYF TGTGCCAGCAGCACCCGGGACATGGAGTACTTC
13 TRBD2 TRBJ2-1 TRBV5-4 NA CASSGAGSVEQFF TGTGCCAGCAGCGGAGCGGGGTCGGTTGAGCAGTTCTTC
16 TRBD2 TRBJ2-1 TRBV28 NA CASNPPTSGFNNEQFF TGTGCCAGCAACCCTCCGACTAGCGGGTTTAACAATGAGCAGTTCTTC
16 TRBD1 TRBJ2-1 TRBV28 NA CASSPPGQGAQNEQFF TGTGCCAGCAGTCCCCCGGGACAGGGGGCGCAAAATGAGCAGTTCTTC
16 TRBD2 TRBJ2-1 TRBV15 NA CATSSPGTSGYNEQFF TGTGCCACCAGCAGCCCCGGGACTAGCGGGTACAATGAGCAGTTCTTC
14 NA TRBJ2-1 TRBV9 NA CASSKSGTHYEQFF TGTGCCAGCAGCAAATCCGGGACTCACTATGAGCAGTTCTTC
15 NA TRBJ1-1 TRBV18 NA CASSTVGAKNTEAFF TGTGCCAGCTCCACCGTAGGGGCTAAGAACACTGAAGCTTTCTTT
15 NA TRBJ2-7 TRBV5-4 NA CASSLVPSGPGEQYF TGTGCCAGCAGCTTGGTCCCAAGCGGGCCTGGCGAGCAGTACTTC
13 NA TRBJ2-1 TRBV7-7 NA CASSLGGDSEQFF TGTGCTAGCAGCTTAGGAGGGGACAGCGAGCAGTTCTTC
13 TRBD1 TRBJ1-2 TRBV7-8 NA CASSLTGEYGYTF TGTGCCAGCAGCCTGACAGGGGAATATGGCTACACCTTC